This T cell receptor (beta chain) appears in the sequencing data of a study of blood T cell repertoires in COVID-19. Study in general: The study drew acute and convalescent COVID-19 samples from the United States, Italy and Spain. Sources were T cells, B-cell-depleted T cells, or PBMCs; the material itself was cDNA or gDNA.

The CDR3 extends over 12 amino acids. Trimming removed 5 bases at V and 8 bases at J, with 12 bases between. Germline V gives CDR1 MNHEY, CDR2 SVGAGI. Source study methods: For nucleated cells, counts were estimated from reference gene primer amplification. This table comes from immunoSEQ multiplex PCR, and its TCRdb copy is limited to in-frame clones, with some not included. For V, J and clone size, that table is used; D and trimming come from the DNA. The repertoire consists of around 140,000 clones, with 80% occurring once and the leading ten covering approximately 3.5%. The source is a man aged 70 or older who had recovered from COVID-19. The specimen was peripheral blood. The chain couples TRBV6-5 to TRBJ1-2; no definite D call. The CDR3 nucleotides read TGTGCCAGCAGTACAAAGGGAGGCGGCTACACCTTC. It yields the protein CASSTKGGGYTF.